This TCR beta chain derives from a study of blood T cell repertoires in COVID-19. Across the study: From the United States, Italy and Spain came samples of acute and convalescent COVID-19. Nucleic acid was either cDNA or gDNA, and it came from T cells, B-cell-depleted T cells, or PBMCs.

Original processing notes: By means of reference gene primer amplification, nucleated cell counts were estimated. Generated by immunoSEQ multiplex PCR, the TCRdb table keeps only in-frame clones and is missing some. The V and J calls and the clone size are those of that table, but D and trimming were determined from the DNA. There are about 120,000 clones in the sample; around nine tenths occur only once, and roughly 2% lies in the top ten. This clone appeared once. Germline CDR1 and CDR2: SGHTA and FQGNSA. CDR3 length: 13 residues. The germline V and J ends were trimmed by 5 bases and 8 bases, with 15 bases remaining between them.

Input material: peripheral blood. The chain combines TRBV7-2 with TRBJ1-2, with unresolved D. The receptor comes from a human donor with active COVID-19. The donor label of this sample is uncertain. CDR3 nucleotides: TGTGCCAGCAGCCCGACTATGGCAGGCGGCTACACCTTC. It translates to CASSPTMAGGYTF.